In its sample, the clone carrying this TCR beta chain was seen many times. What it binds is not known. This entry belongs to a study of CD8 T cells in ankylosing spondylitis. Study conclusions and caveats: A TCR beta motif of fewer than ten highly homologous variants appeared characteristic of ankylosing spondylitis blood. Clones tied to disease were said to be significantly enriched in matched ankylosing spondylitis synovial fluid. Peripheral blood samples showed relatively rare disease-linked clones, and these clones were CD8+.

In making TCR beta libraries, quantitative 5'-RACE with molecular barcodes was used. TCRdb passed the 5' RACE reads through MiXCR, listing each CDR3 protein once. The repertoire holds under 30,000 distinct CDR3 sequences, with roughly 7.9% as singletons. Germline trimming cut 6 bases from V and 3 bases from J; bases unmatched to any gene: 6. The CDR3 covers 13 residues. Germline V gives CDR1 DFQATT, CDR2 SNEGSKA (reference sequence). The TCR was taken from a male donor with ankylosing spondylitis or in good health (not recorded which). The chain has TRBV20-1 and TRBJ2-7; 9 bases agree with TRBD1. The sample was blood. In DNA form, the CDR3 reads TGCAGTGCCAGGACAGGGGCGGGCTACGAGCAGTACTTC. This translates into CSARTGAGYEQYF.